A single sample gave rise to the 16 T cell receptor beta chains below, sequenced in a study of shared clonotypes between healthy human individuals. The repertoire was sequenced with immunoSEQ multiplex PCR; TCRdb's copy has only in-frame clones and lacks some. Of about 2.4 million clones in the sample, around nine tenths were seen once. The sample comprised naive CD4+ T cells sorted from blood. As to subset: CD45RA+ positively selected. Receptors originate from a man in his late teens or twenties in good health.

The chain uses TRBV5-1 and TRBJ2-3; TRBD2 matches 7 bases. The germline V gene encodes CDR1 SGHRS and CDR2 YFSETQ. The CDR3 totals 15 residues. Unmatched junction bases numbered 4, after V lost 1 base and J lost 2 bases. For the CDR3, the DNA is TGCGCCAGCAGCTTGAACCGGGGGGACACAGATACGCAGTATTTT. Its translation: CASSLNRGDTDTQYF.

The chain links TRBV4-3 to TRBJ1-2; D ambiguous. This CDR3 is 15 amino acids long. The germline gives CDR1 LGHNA, CDR2 YSLEER. Trimming removed 0 bases from V and 5 bases from J, with 13 bases in between. Here the CDR3 DNA reads TGCGCCAGCAGCCAAGACACGTCCGGAGTATATGGCTACACCTTC. It codes for CASSQDTSGVYGYTF.

In its sample, this clone was seen once. The gene calls are TRBV29-1 and TRBJ1-2, with D perhaps TRBD1 (6 bases). The V gene's germline CDR1 is SQVTM and CDR2 ANQGSEA. CDR3 length: 13 amino acids. V was clipped by 3 bases and J by 6 bases, with 14 bases between them. The CDR3 coding sequence is TGCAGCGTTGAGGGTGGGGCAGGGGATGGCTACACCTTC. This gives the protein CSVEGGAGDGYTF.

The chain joins TRBV25-1 to TRBJ1-4; 7 bases are shared with TRBD1. This CDR3 is 13 amino acids long. V was pared by 10 bases and J by 5 bases, with 7 bases of the junction left unmatched. The germline CDR1 and CDR2 sequences are MGHDK and SYGVNS. The DNA of the CDR3 is TGTGCCACCGTGGGACAGTCGAATGAAAAACTGTTTTTT. Translation: CATVGQSNEKLFF.

With respect to this clone: Different DNA sequences within this sample yield the same CDR3. This sequence joins TRBV2 and TRBJ2-1; 9 nucleotides match TRBD1. The CDR3 has 14 amino acids. The V and J ends lost 6 bases and 1 base, in that order; junction bases with no gene match: 1. Germline loops: CDR1 SNHLY, CDR2 FYNNEI. CDR3 sequence (DNA): TGTGCCAGCAGCGGGACAGGGTCCTACAATGAGCAGTTCTTC. Amino acid sequence: CASSGTGSYNEQFF.

J is TRBJ2-7 and V is TRBV6-1; D possibly uses TRBD1 or TRBD2 (5 bases each). This CDR3 has 18 residues. V dropped 3 bases and J dropped 6 bases, with 27 bases sitting between them. Germline V gene lookup returns CDR1 MNHNS and CDR2 SASEGT. CDR3: CASSERLAASGLPLEQYF. In DNA form, the CDR3 reads TGTGCCAGCAGTGAGAGGTTGGCGGCCTCGGGGCTACCCCTCGAGCAGTACTTC.

The chain uses TRBV10-3 and TRBJ2-5; tentative D call: TRBD2 (5 bases). Trimming removed 4 bases from V and 1 base from J, with 10 bases in between. The CDR3 extends over 14 amino acids. CDR1 and CDR2 (germline): ENHRY, SYGVKD. CDR3 sequence: CAISVSGSQETQYF. The CDR3 DNA sequence: TGTGCCATCAGTGTATCGGGATCCCAAGAGACCCAGTACTTC.

The table lists this clone with a count of one. The chain is built from TRBV30 and TRBJ1-3, with TRBD1 identical over 7 bases. The CDR3 has 14 amino acids. Germline V lookup: CDR1 GTSNPN, CDR2 SVGIG (reference sequence). The V and J ends lost 1 base and 4 bases, in that order; junction bases with no gene match: 4. For the CDR3, the DNA is TGTGCCTGGAGTGGTTCGGGACAGGGAAACACCATATATTTT. Amino acid sequence: CAWSGSGQGNTIYF.

The chain recombines TRBV5-6 with TRBJ2-1, with TRBD2 matching 11 bases. With 1 base clipped from V and 3 bases from J, the junction kept 9 bases outside the gene matches. The CDR3 extends over 18 amino acids. CDR1 is SGHDT and CDR2 is YYEEEE in the germline V gene. The CDR3 DNA is TGTGCCAGCAGCTTGACCTCCGGGACTAGCGGATTCTACAATGAGCAGTTCTTC. The encoded protein is CASSLTSGTSGFYNEQFF.

This chain connects TRBV10-2 to TRBJ2-5, with D tentatively TRBD2 (6 bases). V lost 3 bases and J 2 bases, leaving 10 bases between the germline ends. CDR3 length: 14 amino acids. CDR1 and CDR2 (germline): WSHSY, SAAADI. CDR3 in DNA: TGCGCCAGCAGTGAATCAAGCGGGCAAGAGACCCAGTACTTC. Protein sequence: CASSESSGQETQYF.

V and J are TRBV6-1 and TRBJ2-5, with D tentatively TRBD1 (6 bases). Germline V gene data show CDR1 as MNHNS and CDR2 as SASEGT. V gave up 2 bases and J gave up 5 bases, with 18 bases separating them. The CDR3 extends over 16 amino acids. The CDR3 loop is CASSEQFGTIYETQYF. CDR3 coding DNA: TGTGCCAGCAGTGAACAATTTGGGACAATTTATGAGACCCAGTACTTC.

This sequence joins TRBV9 and TRBJ2-1, with a possible D match to TRBD2 (6 bases). The CDR3 loop spans 16 amino acids. V was clipped by 3 bases and J by 8 bases, with 21 bases between them. CDR1 SGDLS and CDR2 YYNGEE come from the germline V gene. CDR3 loop: CASSASPGTVGDEQFF. The CDR3 DNA reads TGTGCCAGCAGCGCCAGTCCCGGGACTGTGGGCGATGAGCAGTTCTTC.

The chain combines TRBV19 with TRBJ1-3; 10 bases fit TRBD1. V shed 5 bases, J shed 4 bases, and the junction held 11 bases outside the gene matches. The CDR3 spans 17 residues. CDR1 and CDR2 (germline): LNHDA, SQIVND (reference sequence). DNA for the CDR3: TGTGCCAGTAGTCCGACCGGGACAGGGGTCCGGGGAAACACCATATATTTT. It yields the protein CASSPTGTGVRGNTIYF.

This clone came up once. The chain combines TRBV14 with TRBJ1-1, with D unresolved. The V and J ends lost 8 bases and 1 base respectively, with 14 bases between them. CDR1 SGHDN and CDR2 FVKESK come from the germline V gene. This CDR3 spans 14 amino acids. CDR3 residues: CASAVGYGNTEAFF. The CDR3 DNA is TGTGCCAGCGCCGTTGGGTATGGGAACACTGAAGCTTTCTTT.

This clone was seen a single time. The chain employs TRBV30 and TRBJ2-3; TRBD1 aligns across 9 bases. CDR1 is GTSNPN and CDR2 is SVGIG in the germline V gene (reference sequence). The V segment lost 4 bases and the J segment 4 bases; nucleotides outside the gene matches: 9. The CDR3 consists of 15 residues. CDR3 amino acids: CAWTARDRDADTQYF. The DNA for the CDR3 is TGTGCCTGGACTGCCAGGGACAGGGACGCAGATACGCAGTATTTT.

The chain has TRBV9 and TRBJ1-4, with TRBD1 identical over 8 bases. With 4 bases clipped from V and 8 bases from J, the junction kept 10 bases outside the gene matches. This CDR3 is built from 15 residues. Germline CDR1 and CDR2: SGDLS and YYNGEE. CDR3: CASSPRQGLSEKLFF. In DNA, the CDR3 is TGTGCCAGCAGCCCCAGACAGGGGCTAAGCGAAAAACTGTTTTTT.